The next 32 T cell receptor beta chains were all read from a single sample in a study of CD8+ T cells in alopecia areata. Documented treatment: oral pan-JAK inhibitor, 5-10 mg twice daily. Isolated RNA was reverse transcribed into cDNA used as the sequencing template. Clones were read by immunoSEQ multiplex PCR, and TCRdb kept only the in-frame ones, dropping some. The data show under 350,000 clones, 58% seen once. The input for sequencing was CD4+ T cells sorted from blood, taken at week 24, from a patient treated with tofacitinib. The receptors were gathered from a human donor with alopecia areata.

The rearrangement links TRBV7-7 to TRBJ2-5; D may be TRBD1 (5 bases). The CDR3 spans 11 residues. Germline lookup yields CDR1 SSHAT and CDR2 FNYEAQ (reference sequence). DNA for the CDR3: TGTGCTACAGGCCTTGGGGAGACCCAGTACTTC. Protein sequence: CATGLGETQYF.

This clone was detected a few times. The CDR3: CANSPGENEQFF. As DNA, the CDR3 is TGTGCCAATTCCCCAGGGGAAAATGAGCAGTTCTTC. The rearrangement links TRBV10-3 to TRBJ2-1; weak D call: TRBD1 (6 bases). The CDR3 consists of 12 residues. Germline CDR1 reads ENHRY; CDR2 reads SYGVKD. With 10 bases removed from V and 7 bases from J, the gap between germline ends came to 14 bases.

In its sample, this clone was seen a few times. DNA for the CDR3: TGCGCCAGCAGCCAAGAGGGCGGTACGGGCAATCAGCCCCAGCATTTT. It yields the protein CASSQEGGTGNQPQHF. The V call is TRBV4-1, the J call TRBJ1-5; D remains ambiguous. Germline V gives CDR1 MGHRA, CDR2 YSYEKL. The CDR3 spans 16 residues. Trimming took off 0 bases at V and 2 bases at J, with 11 bases between the two ends.

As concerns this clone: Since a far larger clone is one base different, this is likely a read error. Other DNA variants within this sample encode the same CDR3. The CDR3 nucleotides are TGTGCCAGCAGTTTAGGTCGGGGGCGTAGCTCCTACGAGCAGTACTTC. Amino acids: CASSLGRGRSSYEQYF. This chain uses TRBV27 with TRBJ2-7, with D tentatively TRBD1 or TRBD2 (6 bases each). This CDR3 comprises 16 residues. The germline CDR1 and CDR2 sequences are MNHEY and SMNVEV (reference sequence). The V and J ends lost 2 bases and 0 bases respectively, with 14 bases between them.

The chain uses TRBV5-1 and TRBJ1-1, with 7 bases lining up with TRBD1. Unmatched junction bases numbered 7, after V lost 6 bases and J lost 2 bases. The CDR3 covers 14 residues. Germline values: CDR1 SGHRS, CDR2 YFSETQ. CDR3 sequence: CASIKTGLNTEAFF. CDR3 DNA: TGCGCCAGCATCAAGACAGGGTTAAACACTGAAGCTTTCTTT.

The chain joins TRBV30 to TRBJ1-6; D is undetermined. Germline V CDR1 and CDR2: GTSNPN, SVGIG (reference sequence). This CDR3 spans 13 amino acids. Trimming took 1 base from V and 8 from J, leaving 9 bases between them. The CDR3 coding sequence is TGTGCCTGGAGTGCAGGAGCGTATTCACCCCTCCACTTT. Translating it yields CAWSAGAYSPLHF. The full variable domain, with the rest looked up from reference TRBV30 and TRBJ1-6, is SQTIHQWPATLVQPVGSPLSLECTVEGTSNPNLYWYRQAAGRGLQLLFYSVGIGQISSEVPQNLSASRPQDRQFILSSKKLLLSDSGFYLCAWSAGAYSPLHFGNGTRLTVT.

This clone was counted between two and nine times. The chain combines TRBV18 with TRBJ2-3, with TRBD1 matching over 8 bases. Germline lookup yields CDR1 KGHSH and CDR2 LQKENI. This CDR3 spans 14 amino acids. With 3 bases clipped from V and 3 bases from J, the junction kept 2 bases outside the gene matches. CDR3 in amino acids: CASSPRTGTDTQYF. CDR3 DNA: TGTGCCAGCTCACCGCGGACAGGGACAGATACGCAGTATTTT.

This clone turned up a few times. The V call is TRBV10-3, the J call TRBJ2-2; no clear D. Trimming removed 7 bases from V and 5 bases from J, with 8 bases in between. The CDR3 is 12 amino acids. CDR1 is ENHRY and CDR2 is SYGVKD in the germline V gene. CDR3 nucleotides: TGTGCCATCATCGATCGGACCGGGGAGCTGTTTTTT. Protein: CAIIDRTGELFF.

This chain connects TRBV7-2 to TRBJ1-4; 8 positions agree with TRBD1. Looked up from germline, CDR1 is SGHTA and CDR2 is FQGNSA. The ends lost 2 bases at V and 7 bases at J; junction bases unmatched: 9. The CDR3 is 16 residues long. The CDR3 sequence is CASSLNAGTGTEKLFF. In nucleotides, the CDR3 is TGTGCCAGCAGCTTAAACGCCGGGACAGGAACTGAAAAACTGTTTTTT.

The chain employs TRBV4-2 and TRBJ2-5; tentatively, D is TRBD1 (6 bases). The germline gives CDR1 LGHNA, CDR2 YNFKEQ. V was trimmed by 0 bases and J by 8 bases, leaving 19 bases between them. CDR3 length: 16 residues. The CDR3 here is CASSQEGGTNVITQYF. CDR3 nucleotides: TGTGCCAGCAGCCAAGAGGGTGGGACAAACGTAATTACCCAGTACTTC.

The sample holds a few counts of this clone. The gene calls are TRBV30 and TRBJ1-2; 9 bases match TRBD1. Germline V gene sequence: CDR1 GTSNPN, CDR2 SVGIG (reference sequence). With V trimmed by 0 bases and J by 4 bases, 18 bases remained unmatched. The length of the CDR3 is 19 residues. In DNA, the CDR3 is TGTGCCTGGAGTGTAAACCCAATCCGGGACAGGGTTTGGACCTATGGCTACACCTTC. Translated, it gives CAWSVNPIRDRVWTYGYTF.

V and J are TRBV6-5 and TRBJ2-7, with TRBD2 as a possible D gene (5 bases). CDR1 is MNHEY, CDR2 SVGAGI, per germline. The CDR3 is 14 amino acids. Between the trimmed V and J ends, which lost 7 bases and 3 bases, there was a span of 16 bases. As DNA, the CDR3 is TGTGCCAGCACCCCACTGGGCGGGCGCTACGAGCAGTACTTC. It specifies CASTPLGGRYEQYF.

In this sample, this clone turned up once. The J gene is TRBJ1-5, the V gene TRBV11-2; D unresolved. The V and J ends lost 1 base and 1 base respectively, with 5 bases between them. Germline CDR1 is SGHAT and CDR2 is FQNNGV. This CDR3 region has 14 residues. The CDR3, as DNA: TGTGCCAGCAGCTTAGTAGGAAGCAATCAGCCCCAGCATTTT. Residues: CASSLVGSNQPQHF.

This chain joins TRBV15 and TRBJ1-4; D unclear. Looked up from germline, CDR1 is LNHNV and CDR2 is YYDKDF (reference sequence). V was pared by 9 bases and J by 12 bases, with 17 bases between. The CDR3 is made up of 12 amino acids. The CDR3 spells CATASGIGELFF. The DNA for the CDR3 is TGTGCCACAGCATCCGGGATAGGAGAACTGTTTTTT. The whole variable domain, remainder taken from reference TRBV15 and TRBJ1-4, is DAMVIQNPRYQVTQFGKPVTLSCSQTLNHNVMYWYQQKSSQAPKLLFHYYDKDFNNEADTPDNFQSRRPNTSFCFLDIRSPGLGDTAMYLCATASGIGELFFGSGTQLSVL.

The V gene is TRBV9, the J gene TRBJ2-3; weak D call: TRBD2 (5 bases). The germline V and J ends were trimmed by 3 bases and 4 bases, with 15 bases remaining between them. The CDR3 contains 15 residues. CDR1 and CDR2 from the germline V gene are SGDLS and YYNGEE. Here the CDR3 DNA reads TGTGCCAGCAGCGCGACAAGCGGCTCCCCAGATACGCAGTATTTT. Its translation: CASSATSGSPDTQYF.

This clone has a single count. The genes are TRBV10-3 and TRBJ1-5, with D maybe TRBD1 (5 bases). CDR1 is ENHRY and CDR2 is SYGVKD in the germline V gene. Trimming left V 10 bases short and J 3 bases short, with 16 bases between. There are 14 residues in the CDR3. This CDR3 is CATRGAGDNQPQHF. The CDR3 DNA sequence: TGTGCCACCCGGGGCGCCGGTGACAATCAGCCCCAGCATTTT.

The CDR3 sequence is CASSSALTSGVETQYF. The CDR3 DNA follows: TGTGCCAGCAGCTCAGCTCTGACTAGCGGGGTCGAGACCCAGTACTTC. This chain uses TRBV7-2 with TRBJ2-5; 11 nucleotides match TRBD2. This CDR3 comprises 16 residues. Germline V CDR1 and CDR2: SGHTA, FQGNSA. V was clipped by 4 bases and J by 5 bases; unmatched bases: 9.

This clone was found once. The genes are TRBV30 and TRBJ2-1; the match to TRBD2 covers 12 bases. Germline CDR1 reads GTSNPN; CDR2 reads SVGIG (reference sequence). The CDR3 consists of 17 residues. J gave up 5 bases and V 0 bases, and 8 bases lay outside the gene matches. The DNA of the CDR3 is TGTGCCTGGAGTGTCTCTAGGACTAGCGGGGTACACAATGAGCAGTTCTTC. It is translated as CAWSVSRTSGVHNEQFF.

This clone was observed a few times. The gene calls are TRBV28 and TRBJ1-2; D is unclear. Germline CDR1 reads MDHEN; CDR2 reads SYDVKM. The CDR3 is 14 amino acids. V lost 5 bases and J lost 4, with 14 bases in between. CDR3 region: CASSLTIPFYGYTF. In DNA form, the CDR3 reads TGTGCCAGCAGTCTTACGATTCCGTTCTATGGCTACACCTTC.

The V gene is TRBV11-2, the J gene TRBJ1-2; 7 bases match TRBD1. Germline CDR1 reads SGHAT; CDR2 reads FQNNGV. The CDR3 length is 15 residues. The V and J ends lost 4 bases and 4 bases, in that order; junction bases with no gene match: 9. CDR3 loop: CASSSPSDRVYGYTF. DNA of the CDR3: TGTGCCAGCAGCTCGCCCTCAGACAGGGTCTATGGCTACACCTTC.

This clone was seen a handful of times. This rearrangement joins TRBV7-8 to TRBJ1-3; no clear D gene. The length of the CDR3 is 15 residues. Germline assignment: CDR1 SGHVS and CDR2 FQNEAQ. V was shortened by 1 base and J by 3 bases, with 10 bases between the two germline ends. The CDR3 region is CASSLGGLDGNTIYF. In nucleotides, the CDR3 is TGTGCCAGCAGCTTAGGAGGGCTTGATGGAAACACCATATATTTT.

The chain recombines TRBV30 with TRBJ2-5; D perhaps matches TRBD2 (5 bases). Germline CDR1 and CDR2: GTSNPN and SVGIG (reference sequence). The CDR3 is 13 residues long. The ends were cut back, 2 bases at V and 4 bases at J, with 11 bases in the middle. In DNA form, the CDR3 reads TGTGCCTGGAGTCGCACTGAGGGAGAGACCCAGTACTTC. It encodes CAWSRTEGETQYF.

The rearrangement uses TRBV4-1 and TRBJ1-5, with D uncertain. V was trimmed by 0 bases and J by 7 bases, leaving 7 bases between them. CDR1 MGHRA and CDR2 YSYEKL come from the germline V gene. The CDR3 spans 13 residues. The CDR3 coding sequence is TGCGCCAGCAGCCAAGATCAGTGGCAGCCCCAGCATTTT. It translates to CASSQDQWQPQHF.

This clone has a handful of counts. CDR3 protein: CASSSPQVTEAFF. The CDR3, as DNA: TGTGCCAGCAGCTCCCCACAGGTCACTGAAGCTTTCTTT. The rearrangement uses TRBV7-9 and TRBJ1-1; maybe TRBD1 (5 bases). This CDR3 is 13 amino acids long. The germline CDR1 and CDR2 sequences are SEHNR and FQNEAQ (reference sequence). The V end lost 4 bases, the J end lost 4 bases, and 10 bases lay between the germline ends. Supplemented by reference TRBV7-9 and TRBJ1-1, the full variable domain reads DTGVSQNPRHKITKRGQNVTFRCDPISEHNRLYWYRQTLGQGPEFLTYFQNEAQLEKSRLLSDRFSAERPKGSFSTLEIQRTEQGDSAMYLCASSSPQVTEAFFGQGTRLTVV.

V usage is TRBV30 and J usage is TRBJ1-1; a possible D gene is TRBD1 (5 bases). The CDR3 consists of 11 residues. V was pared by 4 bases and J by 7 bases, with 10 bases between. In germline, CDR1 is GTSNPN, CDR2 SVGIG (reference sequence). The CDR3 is CAWTRQGEAFF. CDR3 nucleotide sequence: TGTGCCTGGACCCGTCAGGGTGAAGCTTTCTTT. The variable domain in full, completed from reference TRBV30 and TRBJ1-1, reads SQTIHQWPATLVQPVGSPLSLECTVEGTSNPNLYWYRQAAGRGLQLLFYSVGIGQISSEVPQNLSASRPQDRQFILSSKKLLLSDSGFYLCAWTRQGEAFFGQGTRLTVV.

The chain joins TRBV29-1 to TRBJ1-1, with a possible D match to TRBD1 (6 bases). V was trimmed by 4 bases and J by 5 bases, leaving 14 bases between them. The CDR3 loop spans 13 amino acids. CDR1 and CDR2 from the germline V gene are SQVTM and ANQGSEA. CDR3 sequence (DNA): TGCAGCGTTGGATCCGGGACATATACTGAAGCTTTCTTT. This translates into CSVGSGTYTEAFF.

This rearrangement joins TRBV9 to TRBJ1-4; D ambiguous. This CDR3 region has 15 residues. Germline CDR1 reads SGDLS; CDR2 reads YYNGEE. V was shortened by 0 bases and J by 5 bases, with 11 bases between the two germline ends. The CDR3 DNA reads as TGTGCCAGCAGCGTAGGATGGCCCCCGAATGAAAAACTGTTTTTT. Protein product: CASSVGWPPNEKLFF.

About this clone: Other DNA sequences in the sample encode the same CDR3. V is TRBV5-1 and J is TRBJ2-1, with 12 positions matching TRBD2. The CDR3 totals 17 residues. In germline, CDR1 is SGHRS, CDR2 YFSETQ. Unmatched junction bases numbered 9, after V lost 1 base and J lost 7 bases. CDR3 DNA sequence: TGCGCCAGCAGCTTGTCCCCTAGCGGGGGGGCTGTTAATGAGCAGTTCTTC. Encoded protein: CASSLSPSGGAVNEQFF.

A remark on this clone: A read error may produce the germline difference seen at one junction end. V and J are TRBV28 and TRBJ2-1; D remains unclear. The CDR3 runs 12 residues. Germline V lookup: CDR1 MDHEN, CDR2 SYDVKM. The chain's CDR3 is CASSTSFNEQFF. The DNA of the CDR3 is TGTGCCAGCAGTACCTCCTTCAATGAGCAGTTCTTC.

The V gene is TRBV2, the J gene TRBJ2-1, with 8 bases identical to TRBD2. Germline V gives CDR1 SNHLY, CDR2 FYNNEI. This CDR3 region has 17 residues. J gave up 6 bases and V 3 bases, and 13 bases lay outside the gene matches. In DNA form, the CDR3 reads TGTGCCAGCAGTGAGTGGGGACTAGAAGGCGGCGGCAATGAGCAGTTCTTC. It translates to CASSEWGLEGGGNEQFF.

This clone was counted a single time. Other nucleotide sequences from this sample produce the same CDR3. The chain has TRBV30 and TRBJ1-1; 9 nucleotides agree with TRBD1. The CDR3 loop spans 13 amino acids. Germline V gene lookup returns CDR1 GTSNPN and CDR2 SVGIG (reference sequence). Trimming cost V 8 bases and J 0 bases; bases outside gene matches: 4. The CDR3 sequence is CARGQGMNTEAFF. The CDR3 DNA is TGTGCCCGTGGACAGGGGATGAACACTGAAGCTTTCTTT.

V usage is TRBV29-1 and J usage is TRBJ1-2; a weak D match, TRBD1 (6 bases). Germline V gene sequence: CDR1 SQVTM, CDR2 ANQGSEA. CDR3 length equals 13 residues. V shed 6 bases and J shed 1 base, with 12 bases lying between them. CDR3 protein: CSVPEGGNYGYTF. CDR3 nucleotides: TGCAGCGTGCCGGAGGGGGGTAACTATGGCTACACCTTC.